The present TCR beta chain was sequenced within a study of control samples from healthy donors and cancer patients. V was shortened by 2 bases and J by 0 bases, with 10 bases between the two germline ends. The CDR3 runs to 15 residues. Germline V lookup: CDR1 MNHEY, CDR2 SVGEGT. Here immunoSEQ multiplex PCR was the method, and the copy in TCRdb shows in-frame clones only, minus some. The table has about 120,000 clones, more than 75% seen once. The specimen sequenced was blood. The chain combines TRBV6-2 or TRBV6-3 with TRBJ2-5; D gene unclear. The clonotype was recovered from a woman between 70 and 85 years old in good health. DNA for the CDR3: TGTGCCAGCAGTTACGTGGCGGATTACCAAGAGACCCAGTACTTC. It is translated as CASSYVADYQETQYF.